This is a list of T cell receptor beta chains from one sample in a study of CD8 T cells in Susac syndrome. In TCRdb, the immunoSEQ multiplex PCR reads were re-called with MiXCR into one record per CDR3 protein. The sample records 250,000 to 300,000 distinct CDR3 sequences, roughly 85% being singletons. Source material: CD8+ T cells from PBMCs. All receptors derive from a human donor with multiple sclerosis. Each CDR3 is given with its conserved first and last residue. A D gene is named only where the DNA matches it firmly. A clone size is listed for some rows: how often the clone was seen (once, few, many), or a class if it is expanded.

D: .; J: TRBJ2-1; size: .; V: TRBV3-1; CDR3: CASSQEGEKRWYNEQFF; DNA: TGTGCCAGCAGCCAAGAGGGGGAAAAGCGGTGGTACAATGAGCAGTTCTTC
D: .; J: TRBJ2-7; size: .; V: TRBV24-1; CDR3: CATGGLADGYEQYF; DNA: TGTGCCACGGGGGGGCTAGCGGACGGCTACGAGCAGTACTTC
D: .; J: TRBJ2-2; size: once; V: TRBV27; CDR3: CASSFTDTGELFF; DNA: TGTGCCAGCAGTTTTACCGACACCGGGGAGCTGTTTTTT
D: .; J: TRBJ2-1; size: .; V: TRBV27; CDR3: CASSLNFYNEQFF; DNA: TGTGCCAGCAGTTTGAACTTTTACAATGAGCAGTTCTTC
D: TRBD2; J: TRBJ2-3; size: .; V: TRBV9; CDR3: CASSVDSGVSTDTQYF; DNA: TGTGCCAGCAGCGTCGATAGCGGGGTCAGCACAGATACGCAGTATTTT
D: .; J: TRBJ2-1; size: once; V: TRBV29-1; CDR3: CSVEGGARESYNEQFF; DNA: TGCAGCGTTGAGGGCGGGGCGAGAGAATCCTACAATGAGCAGTTCTTC
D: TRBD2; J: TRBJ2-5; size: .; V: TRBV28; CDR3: CASSSSGNRKETQYF; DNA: TGTGCCAGCTCATCAAGCGGGAACAGGAAAGAGACCCAGTACTTC
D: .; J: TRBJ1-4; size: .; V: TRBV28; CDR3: CASSSGGGADEKLFF; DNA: TGTGCCAGCAGTTCGGGTGGGGGCGCGGATGAAAAACTGTTTTTT
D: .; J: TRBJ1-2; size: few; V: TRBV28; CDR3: CASSSYTGSYGYTF; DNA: TGTGCCAGCAGTTCCTACACTGGCTCCTATGGCTACACCTTC
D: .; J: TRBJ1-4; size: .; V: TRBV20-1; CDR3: CSARELEGINEKLFF; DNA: TGCAGTGCTAGAGAATTGGAGGGTATAAATGAAAAACTGTTTTTT
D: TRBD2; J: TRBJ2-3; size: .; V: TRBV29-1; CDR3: CSVEARGGRTDTQYF; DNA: TGCAGCGTTGAAGCCCGGGGGGGCCGCACAGATACGCAGTATTTT
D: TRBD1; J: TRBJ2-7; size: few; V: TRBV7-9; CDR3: CASSLEGQVLSYEQYF; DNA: TGTGCCAGCAGCTTAGAGGGACAGGTCCTCTCCTACGAGCAGTACTTC
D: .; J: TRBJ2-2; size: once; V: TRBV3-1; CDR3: CASSQSQLEPTGELFF; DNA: TGTGCCAGCAGCCAAAGTCAGCTAGAGCCTACCGGGGAGCTGTTTTTT
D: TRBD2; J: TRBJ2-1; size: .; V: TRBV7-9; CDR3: CASSLAKREANNEQFF; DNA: TGTGCCAGCAGCTTAGCGAAGCGGGAGGCCAACAATGAGCAGTTCTTC
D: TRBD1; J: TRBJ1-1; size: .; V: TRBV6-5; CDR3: CASSRRDRENTEAFF; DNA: TGTGCCAGCAGCCGTCGGGACAGGGAGAACACTGAAGCTTTCTTT
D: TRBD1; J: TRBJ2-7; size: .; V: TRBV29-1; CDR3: CSVRDGTGDEQYF; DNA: TGCAGCGTGAGAGACGGGACAGGGGACGAGCAGTACTTC
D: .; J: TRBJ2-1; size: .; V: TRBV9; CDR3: CASSVAVGSYNEQFF; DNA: TGTGCCAGCAGCGTTGCGGTTGGGTCCTACAATGAGCAGTTCTTC
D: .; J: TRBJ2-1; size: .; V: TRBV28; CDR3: CASSLRGGLAVYNEQFF; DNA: TGTGCCAGCAGTTTGAGGGGGGGCCTAGCGGTTTACAATGAGCAGTTCTTC
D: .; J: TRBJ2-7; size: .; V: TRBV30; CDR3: CAWSSWREATYEQYF; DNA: TGTGCCTGGAGTTCGTGGAGGGAGGCCACCTACGAGCAGTACTTC
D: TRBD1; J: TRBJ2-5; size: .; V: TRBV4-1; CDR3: CASSQDLRGDREYF; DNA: TGCGCCAGCAGCCAAGATCTTCGGGGGGACAGGGAGTACTTC
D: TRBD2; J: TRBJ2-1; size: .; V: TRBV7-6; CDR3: CASSVGLAGASYNEQFF; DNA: TGTGCCAGCAGCGTCGGACTAGCGGGAGCGTCCTACAATGAGCAGTTCTTC
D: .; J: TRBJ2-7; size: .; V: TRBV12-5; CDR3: CASGLEIYSYEQYF; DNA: TGTGCTAGTGGTTTGGAGATTTACTCCTACGAGCAGTACTTC